The rows below give T cell receptor beta chains drawn from one sample of a study of beta chain features in type 1 diabetes. TCRdb keeps only in-frame clones here, not all; method: immunoSEQ multiplex PCR. The sample yields about 650,000 clones, 9.5% to 15% seen once. The specimen was naive CD4+ T cells from blood. The source is a man aged 25 to 45 with type 1 diabetes. CDR3s include the opening cysteine and the closing phenylalanine or tryptophan. A D gene is named only where the DNA matches it firmly. Clone size is given for some rows only: seen once, a few or many times, or a class if the clone is expanded.

v_call,j_call,clone_size,d_call,cdr3_nt,cdr3_aa
TRBV5-1,TRBJ2-3,few,-,TGCGCCAGCAGACAGCCTGGGGGCACAGATACGCAGTATTTT,CASRQPGGTDTQYF
TRBV28,TRBJ1-2,-,TRBD1,TGTGCCAGCAGGCCCACTAGGGGGCGCACTAACTATGGCTACACCTTC,CASRPTRGRTNYGYTF
TRBV7-9,TRBJ1-3,-,-,TGTGCCAGCAGCCGTAATGGGGGCGTTTCTGGAAACACCATATATTTT,CASSRNGGVSGNTIYF
TRBV4-1,TRBJ2-3,-,-,TGCGCCAGCAGCCTCTTACTAGAGGATACGCAGTATTTT,CASSLLLEDTQYF
TRBV2,TRBJ2-7,-,TRBD1,TGTGCCAGCAGTCCCGGCGACAGGGGGGCCTACGAGCAGTACTTC,CASSPGDRGAYEQYF
TRBV5-1,TRBJ2-3,-,-,TGCGCCAGCAGCTTCAGGGAGGCAGATACGCAGTATTTT,CASSFREADTQYF
TRBV2,TRBJ1-4,-,-,TGTGCCAGCAGTGATGGTACGGTAGGCGAAAAACTGTTTTTT,CASSDGTVGEKLFF
TRBV9,TRBJ2-1,-,TRBD2,TGTGCCAGCAGCGTAGAGACTAGCGGGGGTCACAATGAGCAGTTCTTC,CASSVETSGGHNEQFF
TRBV6-5,TRBJ1-2,-,-,TGTGCCAGCGGCGATGGGTATGGCTACACCTTC,CASGDGYGYTF
TRBV9,TRBJ2-3,few,-,TGTGCCAGCAGCGTAGCAAACGGACGCACAGATACGCAGTATTTT,CASSVANGRTDTQYF
TRBV7-9,TRBJ2-1,few,-,TGTGCCAGCAGCTTAGACGACAATGAGCAGTTCTTC,CASSLDDNEQFF
TRBV9,TRBJ2-5,few,TRBD2,TGTGCCAGCAGCGTAAGGGGGACTAGCGGGGAGACCCAGTACTTC,CASSVRGTSGETQYF
TRBV2,TRBJ2-3,-,-,TGTGCCAGCAGTGCAGGGTTTTTCACAGATACGCAGTATTTT,CASSAGFFTDTQYF
TRBV6-5,TRBJ1-1,few,-,TGTGCCAGCAAGGGTTATATAACAGGGAACACTGAAGCTTTCTTT,CASKGYITGNTEAFF
TRBV5-4,TRBJ2-1,few,-,TGTGCCAGCAGCCTCTTAGCGGCGGCCCCTGAGCAGTTCTTC,CASSLLAAAPEQFF
TRBV6-1,TRBJ2-2,few,-,TGTGCCAGCAGTGAGTTAATAGGGTCGGCGAACACCGGGGAGCTGTTTTTT,CASSELIGSANTGELFF
TRBV7-8,TRBJ2-3,-,-,TGTGCCAGCAGCCTTTTGACAGGCACAGATACGCAGTATTTT,CASSLLTGTDTQYF
TRBV4-2,TRBJ1-5,once,-,TGTGCCAGCAGCCAAGACTTCGGAAGGGACAAGGGGATCAATCAGCCCCAGCATTTT,CASSQDFGRDKGINQPQHF
TRBV11-2,TRBJ1-1,-,TRBD1,TGTGCCAGCAGCCCGATCCAGAGACAGGGCTGGAACACTGAAGCTTTCTTT,CASSPIQRQGWNTEAFF
TRBV11-3,TRBJ2-1,few,-,TGTGCCAGCAGCTTAGGTCTGAATGAGCAGTTCTTC,CASSLGLNEQFF
TRBV30,TRBJ1-2,few,-,TGTGCCTGGAGGCGGGAGGATTTCTATGGCTACACCTTC,CAWRREDFYGYTF
TRBV2,TRBJ2-5,-,TRBD2,TGTGCCATCGGGGGGAAAGAGACCCAGTACTTC,CAIGGKETQYF